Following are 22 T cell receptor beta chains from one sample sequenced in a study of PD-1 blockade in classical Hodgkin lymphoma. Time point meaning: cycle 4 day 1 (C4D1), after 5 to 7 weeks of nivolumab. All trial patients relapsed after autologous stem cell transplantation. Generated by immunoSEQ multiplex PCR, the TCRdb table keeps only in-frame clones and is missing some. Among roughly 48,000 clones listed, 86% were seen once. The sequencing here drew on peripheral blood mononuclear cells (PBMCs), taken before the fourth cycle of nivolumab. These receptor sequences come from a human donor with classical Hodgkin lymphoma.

In DNA form, the CDR3 reads TGTGCCAGCAGTTTTCCCAGGGGGCGGGTAAACATTCAGTACTTC. The encoded protein is CASSFPRGRVNIQYF. This chain connects TRBV6-6 to TRBJ2-4; 8 bases align to TRBD1. CDR3 length: 15 amino acids. Germline lookup yields CDR1 MNHNY and CDR2 SVGAGI (reference sequence). J gave up 6 bases and V 4 bases, and 8 bases lay outside the gene matches.

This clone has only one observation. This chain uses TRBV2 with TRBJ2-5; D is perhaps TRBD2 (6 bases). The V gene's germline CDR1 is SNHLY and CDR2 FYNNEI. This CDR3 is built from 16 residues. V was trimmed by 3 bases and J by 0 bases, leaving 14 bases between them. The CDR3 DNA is TGTGCCAGCAGTGAGGGAGGTAGCCGTAACCAAGAGACCCAGTACTTC. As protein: CASSEGGSRNQETQYF. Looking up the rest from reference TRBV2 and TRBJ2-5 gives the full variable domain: EPEVTQTPSHQVTQMGQEVILRCVPISNHLYFYWYRQILGQKVEFLVSFYNNEISEKSEIFDDQFSVERPDGSNFTLKIRSTKLEDSAMYFCASSEGGSRNQETQYFGPGTRLLVL.

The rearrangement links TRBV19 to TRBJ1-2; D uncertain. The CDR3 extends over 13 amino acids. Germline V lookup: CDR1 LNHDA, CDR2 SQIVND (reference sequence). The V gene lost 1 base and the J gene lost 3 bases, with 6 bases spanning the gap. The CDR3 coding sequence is TGTGCCAGTAGTATAGGGACGGACTATGGCTACACCTTC. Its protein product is CASSIGTDYGYTF.

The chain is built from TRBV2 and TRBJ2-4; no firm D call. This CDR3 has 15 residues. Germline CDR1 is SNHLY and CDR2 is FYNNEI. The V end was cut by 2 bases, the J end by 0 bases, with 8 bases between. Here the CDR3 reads CASSEPVLAKNIQYF. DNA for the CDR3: TGTGCCAGCAGTGAACCCGTGCTAGCCAAAAACATTCAGTACTTC.

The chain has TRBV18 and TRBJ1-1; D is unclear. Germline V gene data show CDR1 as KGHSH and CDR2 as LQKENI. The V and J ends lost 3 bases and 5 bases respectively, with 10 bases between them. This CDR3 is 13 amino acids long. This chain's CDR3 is CASSPWGRTEAFF. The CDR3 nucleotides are TGTGCCAGCTCACCGTGGGGTCGGACTGAAGCTTTCTTT. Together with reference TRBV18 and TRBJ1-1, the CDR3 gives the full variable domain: NAGVMQNPRHLVRRRGQEARLRCSPMKGHSHVYWYRQLPEEGLKFMVYLQKENIIDESGMPKERFSAEFPKEGPSILRIQQVVRGDSAAYFCASSPWGRTEAFFGQGTRLTVV.

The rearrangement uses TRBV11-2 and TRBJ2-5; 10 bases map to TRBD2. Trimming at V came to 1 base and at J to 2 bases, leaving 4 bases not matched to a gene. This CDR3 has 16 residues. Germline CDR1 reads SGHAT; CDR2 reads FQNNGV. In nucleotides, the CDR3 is TGTGCCAGCAGCTTAGGGGCTAGCGGGAGACAAGAGACCCAGTACTTC. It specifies CASSLGASGRQETQYF.

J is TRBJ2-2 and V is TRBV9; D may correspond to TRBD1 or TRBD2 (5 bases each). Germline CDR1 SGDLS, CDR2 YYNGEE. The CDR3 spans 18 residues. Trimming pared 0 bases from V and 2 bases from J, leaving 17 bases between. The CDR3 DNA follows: TGTGCCAGCAGCGTAGGGAGAGGGGATCTTTTTAACACCGGGGAGCTGTTTTTT. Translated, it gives CASSVGRGDLFNTGELFF.

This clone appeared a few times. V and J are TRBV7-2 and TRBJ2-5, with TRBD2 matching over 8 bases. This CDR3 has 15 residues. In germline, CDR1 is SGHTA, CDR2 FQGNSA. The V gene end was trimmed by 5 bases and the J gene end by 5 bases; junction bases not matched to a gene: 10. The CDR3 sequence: CASSPSGGPIETQYF. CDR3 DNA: TGTGCCAGCAGCCCCTCGGGGGGGCCTATCGAGACCCAGTACTTC.

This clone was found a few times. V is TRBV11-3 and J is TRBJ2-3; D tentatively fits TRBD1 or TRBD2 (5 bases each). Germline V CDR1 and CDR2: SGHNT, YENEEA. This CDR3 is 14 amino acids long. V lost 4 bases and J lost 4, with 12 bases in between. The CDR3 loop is CASSSYEGPDTQYF. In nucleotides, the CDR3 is TGTGCCAGCAGCTCCTACGAGGGGCCAGATACGCAGTATTTT.

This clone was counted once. The chain's CDR3 is CATRGELEQYF. CDR3 coding DNA: TGTGCCACTCGGGGAGAACTCGAGCAGTACTTC. V gene TRBV2 combines with J gene TRBJ2-7; a weak D match, TRBD2 (5 bases). V lost 10 bases to trimming and J lost 6 bases, with 13 bases between them. Germline assignment: CDR1 SNHLY and CDR2 FYNNEI. The CDR3 length is 11 residues.

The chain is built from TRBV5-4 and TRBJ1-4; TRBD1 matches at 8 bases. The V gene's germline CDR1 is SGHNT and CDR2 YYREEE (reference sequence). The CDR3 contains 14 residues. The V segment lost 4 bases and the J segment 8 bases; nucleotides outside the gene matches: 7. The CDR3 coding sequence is TGTGCCAGCAGCCCCGACAGGGGTGGCGAAAAACTGTTTTTT. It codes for CASSPDRGGEKLFF.

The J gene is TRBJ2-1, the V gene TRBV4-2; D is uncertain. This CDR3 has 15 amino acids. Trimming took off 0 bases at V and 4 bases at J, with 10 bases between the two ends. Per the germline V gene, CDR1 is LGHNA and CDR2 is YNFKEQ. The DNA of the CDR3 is TGTGCCAGCAGCCAAGATCCCCGGCAGTACAATGAGCAGTTCTTC. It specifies CASSQDPRQYNEQFF.

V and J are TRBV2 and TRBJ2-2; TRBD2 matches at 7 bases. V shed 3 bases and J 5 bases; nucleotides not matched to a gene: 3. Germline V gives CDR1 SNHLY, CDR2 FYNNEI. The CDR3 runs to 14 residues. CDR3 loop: CASSETGGTGELFF. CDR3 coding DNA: TGTGCCAGCAGTGAGACGGGAGGTACCGGGGAGCTGTTTTTT.

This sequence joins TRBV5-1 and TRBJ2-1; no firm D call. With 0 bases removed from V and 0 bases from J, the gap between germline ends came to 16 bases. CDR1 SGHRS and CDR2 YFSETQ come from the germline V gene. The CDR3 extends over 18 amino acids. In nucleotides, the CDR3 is TGCGCCAGCAGCTTGGGATCAGGTCCACCCGGCTCCTACAATGAGCAGTTCTTC. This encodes CASSLGSGPPGSYNEQFF.

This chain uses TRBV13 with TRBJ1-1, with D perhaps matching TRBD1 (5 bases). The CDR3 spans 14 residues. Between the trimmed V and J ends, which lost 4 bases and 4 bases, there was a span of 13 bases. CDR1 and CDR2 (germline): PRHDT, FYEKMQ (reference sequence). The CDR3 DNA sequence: TGTGCCAGCAGCTCGGGGGAGTCAGGCACTGAAGCTTTCTTT. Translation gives CASSSGESGTEAFF.

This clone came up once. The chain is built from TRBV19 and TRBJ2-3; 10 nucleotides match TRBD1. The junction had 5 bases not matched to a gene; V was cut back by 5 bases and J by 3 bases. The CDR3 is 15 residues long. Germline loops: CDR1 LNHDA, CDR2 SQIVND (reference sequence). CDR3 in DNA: TGTGCCAGTAGTCGGGACAGGGGTGGGACAGATACGCAGTATTTT. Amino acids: CASSRDRGGTDTQYF.

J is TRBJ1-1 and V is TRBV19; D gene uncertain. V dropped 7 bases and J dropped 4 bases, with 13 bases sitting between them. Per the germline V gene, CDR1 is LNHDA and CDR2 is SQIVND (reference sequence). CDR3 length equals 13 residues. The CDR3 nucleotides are TGTGCCAGTATATCGGCGGTCGGCACTGAAGCTTTCTTT. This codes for CASISAVGTEAFF.

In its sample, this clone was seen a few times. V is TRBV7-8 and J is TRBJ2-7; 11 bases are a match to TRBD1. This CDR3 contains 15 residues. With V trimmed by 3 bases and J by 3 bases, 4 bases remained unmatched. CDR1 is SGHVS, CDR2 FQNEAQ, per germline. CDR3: CASSFRDRGGYEQYF. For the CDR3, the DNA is TGTGCCAGCAGCTTCCGGGACAGGGGGGGCTACGAGCAGTACTTC.

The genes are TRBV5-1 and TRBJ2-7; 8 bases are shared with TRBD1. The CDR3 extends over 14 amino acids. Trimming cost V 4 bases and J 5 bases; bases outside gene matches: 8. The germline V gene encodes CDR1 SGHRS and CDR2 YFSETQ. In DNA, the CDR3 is TGCGCCAGCAGCCCCCTGACAGGGGCCCACGAGCAGTACTTC. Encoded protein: CASSPLTGAHEQYF.

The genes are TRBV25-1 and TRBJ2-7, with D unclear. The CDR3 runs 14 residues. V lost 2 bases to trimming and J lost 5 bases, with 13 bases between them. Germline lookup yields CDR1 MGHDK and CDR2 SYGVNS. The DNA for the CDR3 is TGTGCCAGCAGTGAAGCTCTAGTTTTCGACGAGCAGTACTTC. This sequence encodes CASSEALVFDEQYF.

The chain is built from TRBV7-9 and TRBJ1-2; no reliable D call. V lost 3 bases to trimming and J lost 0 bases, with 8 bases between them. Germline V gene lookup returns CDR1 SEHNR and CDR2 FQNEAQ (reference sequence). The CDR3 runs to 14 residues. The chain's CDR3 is CASSFDGANYGYTF. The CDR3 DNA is TGTGCCAGCAGCTTCGACGGAGCTAACTATGGCTACACCTTC.

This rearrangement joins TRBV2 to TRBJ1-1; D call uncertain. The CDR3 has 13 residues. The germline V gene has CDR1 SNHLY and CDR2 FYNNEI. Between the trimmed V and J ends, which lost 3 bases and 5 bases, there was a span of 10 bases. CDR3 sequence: CASSDEVGTEAFF. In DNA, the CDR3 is TGTGCCAGCAGTGACGAGGTAGGAACTGAAGCTTTCTTT.